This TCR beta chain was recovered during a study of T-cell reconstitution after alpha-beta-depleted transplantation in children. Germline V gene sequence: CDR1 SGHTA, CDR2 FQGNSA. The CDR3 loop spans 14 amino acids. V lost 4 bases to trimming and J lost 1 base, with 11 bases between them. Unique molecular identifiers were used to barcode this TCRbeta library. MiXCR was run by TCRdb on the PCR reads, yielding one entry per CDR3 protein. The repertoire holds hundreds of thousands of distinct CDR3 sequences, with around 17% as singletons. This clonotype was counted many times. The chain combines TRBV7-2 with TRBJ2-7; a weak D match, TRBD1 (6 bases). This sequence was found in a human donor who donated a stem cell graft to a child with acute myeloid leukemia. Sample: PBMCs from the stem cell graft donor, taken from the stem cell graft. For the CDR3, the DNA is TGTGCCAGCAGCTCCACCAGGGGATCCTACGAGCAGTACTTC. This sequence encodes CASSSTRGSYEQYF.